The TCR beta chain described here comes from a study of blood T cell repertoires in COVID-19. Study information: Italy, Spain and the United States were the sources of the convalescent and acute COVID-19 samples. PBMCs, B-cell-depleted T cells, or T cells were the source of the cDNA or gDNA that made up the material.

Data came from immunoSEQ multiplex PCR; TCRdb stores just in-frame clones and leaves some out. The data contain 200,000 to 250,000 clones, approximately 83% of them seen just once; the ten biggest clones take up under 3.5%. Germline CDR1 reads SGHRS; CDR2 reads YFSETQ. V was shortened by 4 bases and J by 0 bases, with 10 bases between the two germline ends. The CDR3 is made up of 14 amino acids. This chain joins TRBV5-1 and TRBJ1-1; D unresolved. What was sequenced was PBMCs or T cells enriched from blood (not recorded which). The TCR was taken from a woman in her sixties or seventies who had recovered from COVID-19. The CDR3 protein is CASSVTELNTEAFF. As DNA, the CDR3 is TGCGCCAGCAGCGTAACAGAACTGAACACTGAAGCTTTCTTT.